These 14 T cell receptor beta chains share one sample of origin, sequenced in a study of T cells in Graves' hyperthyroidism and ophthalmopathy. Amplified regions were TCR beta CDR3 sequences from RNA transcripts. The HTBI primer set drove a first-round RT-PCR of the TCR CDR3. TCRdb re-analysed the multiplex PCR reads in MiXCR, keeping a single row per CDR3 protein. In the table there are 550,000 to 700,000 distinct CDR3 sequences, around 46% of which are singletons. Input material: peripheral blood or thyroid tissue (not recorded which). The receptors stem from an adult woman with Graves' disease, either hyperthyroidism or ophthalmopathy (not recorded which).

This clonotype showed up many times. The V gene is TRBV3-1, the J gene TRBJ1-2; TRBD1 is a possible D gene (5 bases). Between the trimmed V and J ends, which lost 3 bases and 7 bases, there was a span of 9 bases. Germline V gene data show CDR1 as LGHDT and CDR2 as YNNKEL (reference sequence). The CDR3 runs 12 residues. The CDR3 loop reads CASSQGGVGYTF. Written as DNA, the CDR3 is TGTGCCAGCAGCCAGGGAGGGGTTGGCTACACCTTC.

This clonotype was detected ten times or more. The chain carries TRBV9 and TRBJ1-1; possible D gene TRBD1, 6 bases. Germline CDR1 reads SGDLS; CDR2 reads YYNGEE. The CDR3 totals 13 residues. V lost 3 bases and J lost 5, with 11 bases in between. The CDR3 nucleotides are TGTGCCAGCAGCGCGGGGGCTCGGACTGAAGCTTTCTTT. Translated: CASSAGARTEAFF.

There are many counts of this clonotype. The chain recombines TRBV20-1 with TRBJ2-7; tentatively, D is TRBD1 (6 bases). CDR1 DFQATT and CDR2 SNEGSKA come from the germline V gene (reference sequence). Trimming shortened V by 0 bases and J by 0 bases, and 12 bases separated the two germline ends. CDR3 length: 15 residues. CDR3 nucleotides: TGCAGTGCTAGAGATCTAGGACAGAACTCCTACGAGCAGTACTTC. Amino acids: CSARDLGQNSYEQYF.

In this sample, this clonotype turned up many times. The genes are TRBV28 and TRBJ1-4; perhaps TRBD1 as D (6 bases). Looked up from germline, CDR1 is MDHEN and CDR2 is SYDVKM. The CDR3 covers 15 residues. V was shortened by 5 bases and J by 0 bases, with 10 bases between the two germline ends. The CDR3 is CASSTGQSTNEKLFF. CDR3 in DNA: TGTGCCAGCAGTACCGGACAGTCAACTAATGAAAAACTGTTTTTT.

Note on this clonotype: Because the CDR3 is missing its conserved closing phenylalanine or tryptophan, this is likely a read error. The limits of the CDR3 on the DNA are not certain, so only TCRdb's listed CDR3 is given. The chain couples TRBV7-4 to TRBJ1-2; the DNA was not compared with TRBD1, the D call given in the table. The CDR3 is 10 amino acids long, termini counted. In germline, CDR1 is SGHVT, CDR2 SQSDAQ. CDR3 sequence reads: CASSPGRATL.

The table lists this clonotype with a few counts. A read error may be the cause here, since a much bigger clone is one base away. The chain links TRBV19 to TRBJ1-2; D might be TRBD1 (5 bases). CDR3 size: 15 residues. CDR1 and CDR2 from the germline V gene are LNHDA and SQIVND (reference sequence). DNA of the CDR3: TGTGCCAATACCCCCCCCCGGGGGATTAGCTATGACTACACCTTC. It specifies CANTPPRGISYDYTF.

The table lists this clonotype with many counts. V usage is TRBV11-1 and J usage is TRBJ2-5; no clear D gene. Trimming took 7 bases from V and 3 from J, leaving 12 bases between them. Germline CDR1 is SGHAT and CDR2 is FQDESV (reference sequence). The CDR3 totals 13 residues. As DNA, the CDR3 is TGTGCCAGCACCGTGGACCCAGAAGAGACCCAGTACTTC. This encodes CASTVDPEETQYF. The entire variable domain, with the rest obtained from reference TRBV11-1 and TRBJ2-5, is as follows: EAEVAQSPRYKITEKSQAVAFWCDPISGHATLYWYRQILGQGPELLVQFQDESVVDDSQLPKDRFSAERLKGVDSTLKIQPAELGDSAMYLCASTVDPEETQYFGPGTRLLVL.

This clonotype was counted many times. The chain recombines TRBV10-3 with TRBJ2-7; D tentatively reads TRBD1 or TRBD2 (5 bases each). This CDR3 comprises 13 residues. CDR1 ENHRY and CDR2 SYGVKD come from the germline V gene. The V gene lost 5 bases and the J gene lost 1 base, with 9 bases spanning the gap. The CDR3 protein is CAISWDRSYEQYF. The DNA for the CDR3 is TGTGCCATCAGTTGGGACCGATCCTACGAGCAGTACTTC.

This chain joins TRBV29-1 and TRBJ2-7, with 10 bases that match TRBD1. The CDR3 contains 14 residues. V shed 3 bases and J 7 bases; nucleotides not matched to a gene: 9. Per germline, CDR1 SQVTM and CDR2 ANQGSEA. As DNA, the CDR3 is TGCAGCGTTGAGGGACAGGGGAGAACCGGGGAGCAGTACTTC. It is translated as CSVEGQGRTGEQYF.

This clonotype was detected many times. The rearrangement links TRBV12-3 or TRBV12-4 to TRBJ1-4; TRBD1 is a possible D gene (5 bases). This CDR3 region has 13 residues. V lost 6 bases and J lost 8, with 13 bases in between. Here the CDR3 DNA reads TGTGCCAGCAGGCCTCAGGGAGGGGAAAAACTGTTTTTT. It codes for CASRPQGGEKLFF.

This clonotype has at least ten counts. The chain has TRBV7-9 and TRBJ2-5; 9 nucleotides align to TRBD1. Germline assignment: CDR1 SEHNR and CDR2 FQNEAQ (reference sequence). This CDR3 spans 16 amino acids. With V trimmed by 5 bases and J by 3 bases, 10 bases remained unmatched. This CDR3 reads CASSPRQGDIEETQYF. CDR3 nucleotides: TGTGCCAGCAGCCCTAGACAGGGGGACATTGAAGAGACCCAGTACTTC.

The V call is TRBV7-9, the J call TRBJ2-1, with 8 nucleotides matching TRBD2. J gave up 15 bases and V 5 bases, and 6 bases lay outside the gene matches. This CDR3 region has 11 residues. Germline assignment: CDR1 SEHNR and CDR2 FQNEAQ (reference sequence). DNA for the CDR3: TGTGCCAGCAGCGCGGGACTAGATCCGTTCTTC. This sequence encodes CASSAGLDPFF.

The rearrangement links TRBV14 to TRBJ1-1; the D is unclear. V was trimmed by 6 bases and J by 7 bases, leaving 9 bases between them. Per germline, CDR1 SGHDN and CDR2 FVKESK. This CDR3 contains 11 residues. CDR3 sequence: CASSAGYEAFF. The CDR3 DNA is TGTGCCAGCAGTGCGGGATATGAAGCTTTCTTT.

The CDR3 region is CASSSYADTQYF. The DNA for the CDR3 is TGTGCCAGCAGCTCATACGCAGATACGCAGTATTTT. The chain is built from TRBV7-2 and TRBJ2-3; no clear D gene. Germline lookup yields CDR1 SGHTA and CDR2 FQGNSA. The CDR3 runs to 12 residues. V lost 4 bases, J lost 4 bases, and 6 bases lay in between.